This TCR beta chain was recovered during a study of T cell repertoires in cytomegalovirus infection. Study background: Public signatures in TCR beta pointed to CMV infection and matching HLA type. General study results and limits: Across the ex vivo response, the dominant clonotypes were HLA-C-restricted CMV-specific TCR beta clonotypes. Cumulative public TCR beta family frequency identified CMV carriers with the relevant HLA.

TCRdb recomputed calls from the reads with MiXCR, one row per CDR3 protein. The sample lists 600,000 to 800,000 distinct CDR3 sequences, approximately 25% occurring once. This CDR3 spans 13 amino acids. Germline values: CDR1 SGHAT, CDR2 FQNNGV. The V end lost 10 bases, the J end lost 0 bases, and 12 bases lay between the germline ends. Remarks on this clonotype: Its cognate antigen is unknown.

The rearrangement uses TRBV11-2 and TRBJ1-1; TRBD1 might be the D (5 bases). The specimen sequenced was CD8+ T cells from PBMCs. The clonotype was recovered from a human donor in good health (CMV status not recorded). Some clones in this sample may be carry-over from other donors' samples. The CDR3 region has the DNA TGTGCCACGCCGGGACCGCTGAACACTGAAGCTTTCTTT. Protein: CATPGPLNTEAFF. Using reference TRBV11-2 and TRBJ1-1 for the parts outside the CDR3, the full variable domain is EAGVAQSPRYKIIEKRQSVAFWCNPISGHATLYWYQQILGQGPKLLIQFQNNGVVDDSQLPKDRFSAERLKGVDSTLKIQPAKLEDSAVYLCATPGPLNTEAFFGQGTRLTVV.